Listed below are T cell receptor beta chains from one sample, sequenced in a study of spatial heterogeneity in lung cancer. One entry per CDR3 protein results from TCRdb running MiXCR on the 5' RACE reads. The sample lists 95,000 to 130,000 distinct CDR3 sequences, more than 10% occurring once. This specimen consisted of PBMCs, obtained at follow-up. The source is a male donor with early-stage non-small cell lung cancer. Both conserved end residues are part of each CDR3. The order of the fields is J gene, clone size, V gene, D gene, CDR3 DNA, CDR3 protein. D genes are given only for firm matches. Expanded clones are given a class, and other clones once, few, many or no size at all.

J gene: TRBJ1-1
clone size: few
V gene: TRBV7-2
D gene: -
CDR3 DNA: TGTGCCAGCAGCTTGGTTTACAACACTGAAGCTTTCTTT
CDR3 protein: CASSLVYNTEAFF

J gene: TRBJ2-2
clone size: many
V gene: TRBV20-1
D gene: TRBD2
CDR3 DNA: TGCAGTGCCCCGACTAGCGGGGGGGCCGTAACCGGGGAGCTGTTTTTT
CDR3 protein: CSAPTSGGAVTGELFF

J gene: TRBJ1-1
clone size: many
V gene: TRBV4-2
D gene: -
CDR3 DNA: TGTGCCAGCAGCCAAGGCCTCTTCGGAGAGAACACTGAAGCTTTCTTT
CDR3 protein: CASSQGLFGENTEAFF

J gene: TRBJ1-2
clone size: many
V gene: TRBV18
D gene: -
CDR3 DNA: TGTGCCAGCTCACCTCAAGACCTTACCGGCCGTGCTAACTATGGCTACACCTTC
CDR3 protein: CASSPQDLTGRANYGYTF

J gene: TRBJ2-5
clone size: few
V gene: TRBV19
D gene: TRBD2
CDR3 DNA: TGTGCCAGTAGTACGGGGGGGCGAGAGACCCAGTACTTC
CDR3 protein: CASSTGGRETQYF

J gene: TRBJ2-5
clone size: many
V gene: TRBV29-1
D gene: -
CDR3 DNA: TGCAGCGTTTCGCTGAAAGAGACCCAGTACTTC
CDR3 protein: CSVSLKETQYF

J gene: TRBJ2-7
clone size: few
V gene: TRBV6-6
D gene: -
CDR3 DNA: TGTGCCAGCAGCCCAGGGTCCCGCCCTATCTACGAGCAGTACTTC
CDR3 protein: CASSPGSRPIYEQYF

J gene: TRBJ2-1
clone size: few
V gene: TRBV11-2
D gene: TRBD2
CDR3 DNA: TGTGCCAGCAGCACCTTGGGCGAGCGGGGTTTCGATGAGCAGTTCTTC
CDR3 protein: CASSTLGERGFDEQFF

J gene: TRBJ2-1
clone size: many
V gene: TRBV7-9
D gene: TRBD1
CDR3 DNA: TGTGCCAGCAGCAGGGGACAGCAACCCTCCTACAATGAGCAGTTCTTC
CDR3 protein: CASSRGQQPSYNEQFF

J gene: TRBJ2-2
clone size: -
V gene: TRBV28
D gene: -
CDR3 DNA: TGTGCCAGCAGTTTCCGGGCCATGCAGGGAGGGCTGTTTTTT
CDR3 protein: CASSFRAMQGGLFF

J gene: TRBJ2-7
clone size: -
V gene: TRBV7-9
D gene: -
CDR3 DNA: TGTGCCAGCAGCCCCGGTACTTCCTACGAGCAGTACTTC
CDR3 protein: CASSPGTSYEQYF

J gene: TRBJ2-4
clone size: -
V gene: TRBV9
D gene: -
CDR3 DNA: TGTGCCAGCAGCATCCGGGACAACAAAAACATTCAGTACTTC
CDR3 protein: CASSIRDNKNIQYF

J gene: TRBJ1-2
clone size: many
V gene: TRBV5-4
D gene: -
CDR3 DNA: TGTGCCAGCAGCCCCGAACGCATGGATGGCTACACCTTC
CDR3 protein: CASSPERMDGYTF

J gene: TRBJ2-7
clone size: few
V gene: TRBV5-1
D gene: TRBD1
CDR3 DNA: TGCGCCAGCAGCTGGACAGGGTCAAACTACGAGCAGTACTTC
CDR3 protein: CASSWTGSNYEQYF

J gene: TRBJ2-5
clone size: many
V gene: TRBV10-1
D gene: -
CDR3 DNA: TGCGCCAGCAGTGGGGTCGGAGAGACCCAGTACTTC
CDR3 protein: CASSGVGETQYF

J gene: TRBJ2-1
clone size: few
V gene: TRBV4-2
D gene: -
CDR3 DNA: TGTGCCAGCAGCCAAGCATCCCGCAGCAACAATGAGCAGTTCTTC
CDR3 protein: CASSQASRSNNEQFF

J gene: TRBJ2-3
clone size: many
V gene: TRBV7-9
D gene: TRBD2
CDR3 DNA: TGTGCCAGCAGCCAATTAGCGGGGGCCTCGCCGCATACGCAGTATTTT
CDR3 protein: CASSQLAGASPHTQYF

J gene: TRBJ1-5
clone size: many
V gene: TRBV6-1
D gene: -
CDR3 DNA: TGTGCCAGCAGTGAAGCATGGGTACAGCCCCAGCATTTT
CDR3 protein: CASSEAWVQPQHF

J gene: TRBJ2-7
clone size: -
V gene: TRBV6-2/TRBV6-3
D gene: TRBD2
CDR3 DNA: TGTGCCAGCAGTTACCGGGGACTAGCGACCTACGAGCAGTACTTC
CDR3 protein: CASSYRGLATYEQYF

J gene: TRBJ2-3
clone size: few
V gene: TRBV28
D gene: -
CDR3 DNA: TGTGCCAGCAGAGGCCAGGGTACAGATACGCAGTATTTT
CDR3 protein: CASRGQGTDTQYF

J gene: TRBJ2-7
clone size: many
V gene: TRBV6-5
D gene: TRBD1
CDR3 DNA: TGTGCCAGCAGTTACGGGACAGGGAGTGAGCAGTACTTC
CDR3 protein: CASSYGTGSEQYF

J gene: TRBJ2-1
clone size: many
V gene: TRBV7-9
D gene: -
CDR3 DNA: TGTGCCAGCAGTATCACAGCGTCCTACAATGAGCAGTTCTTC
CDR3 protein: CASSITASYNEQFF

J gene: TRBJ1-4
clone size: few
V gene: TRBV12-3/TRBV12-4
D gene: TRBD1
CDR3 DNA: TGTGCCAGCAGGATCGGGACAGGGAGTGAAAAACTGTTTTTT
CDR3 protein: CASRIGTGSEKLFF